A single sample gave rise to the 10 T cell receptor beta chains below, sequenced in a study of T-cell reconstitution after alpha-beta-depleted transplantation in children. TCRbeta library construction was performed incorporating unique molecular identifiers. TCRdb analysed the PCR reads with MiXCR anew, one entry per CDR3 protein. This sample has 220,000 or so distinct CDR3 sequences, with roughly 8.2% found just once. This sample comprised PBMCs, mostly from graft donor cells, obtained 180 days after TCRalphabeta/CD19-depleted stem cell transplant. The receptors here all came from a male patient aged 10 to 17 who had a stem cell transplant for acute lymphoblastic leukemia, so the T cells may come from the graft donor.

This clonotype was seen ten or more times. This chain connects TRBV25-1 to TRBJ1-6, with D tentatively TRBD1 (6 bases). Deletions cut 7 bases from V and 7 bases from J, with 8 bases between. This CDR3 is 12 amino acids long. Germline values: CDR1 MGHDK, CDR2 SYGVNS. The DNA of the CDR3 is TGTGCCAGCACCAGGGGAAATTCACCCCTCCACTTT. As protein: CASTRGNSPLHF.

This clonotype was observed many times. The chain couples TRBV9 to TRBJ2-5; a possible D gene is TRBD1 (5 bases). Trimming cost V 4 bases and J 2 bases, with 9 bases left between them. Per the germline V gene, CDR1 is SGDLS and CDR2 is YYNGEE. The length of the CDR3 is 13 residues. CDR3 nucleotides: TGTGCCAGCAGCTCGACAGTGCAAGAGACCCAGTACTTC. Amino acids: CASSSTVQETQYF.

The sample holds many counts of this clonotype. The V and J genes are TRBV9 and TRBJ1-3; TRBD1 agrees at 7 bases. This CDR3 is built from 14 residues. Germline loops: CDR1 SGDLS, CDR2 YYNGEE. J was trimmed by 1 base and V by 4 bases; bases with no gene match: 2. The CDR3 nucleotides are TGTGCCAGCAGCTCACAGGGGTCTGGAAACACCATATATTTT. It specifies CASSSQGSGNTIYF.

The sample holds many counts of this clonotype. V usage is TRBV20-1 and J usage is TRBJ2-4; D gene ambiguous. There are 13 residues in the CDR3. The germline V gene has CDR1 DFQATT and CDR2 SNEGSKA (reference sequence). Between the trimmed V and J ends, which lost 5 bases and 3 bases, there was a span of 11 bases. The CDR3 DNA follows: TGCAGTGCTGACCTAGGTAGCAAAAACATTCAGTACTTC. It codes for CSADLGSKNIQYF.

This clonotype occurred a few times. This chain's CDR3 is CASRGGLGAPLHF. In nucleotides, the CDR3 is TGTGCCAGCAGGGGGGGGCTCGGAGCACCCCTCCACTTT. The chain couples TRBV3-1 to TRBJ1-6; D might be TRBD1 (6 bases). This CDR3 comprises 13 residues. V was cut by 6 bases and J by 11 bases, with 14 bases left in between. Germline V gene data show CDR1 as LGHDT and CDR2 as YNNKEL (reference sequence).

This clonotype was detected ten times or more. The chain links TRBV24-1 to TRBJ1-2; 7 nucleotides agree with TRBD1. This CDR3 has 13 amino acids. Looked up from germline, CDR1 is KGHDR and CDR2 is SFDVKD. Trimming cost V 0 bases and J 7 bases; bases outside gene matches: 1. The CDR3 sequence: CATSDLRDSGYTF. The CDR3 nucleotides are TGTGCCACCAGTGATTTGCGGGACAGTGGCTACACCTTC.

As for this clonotype: A much larger clone lies one base from this, so it may be a read error. The V call is TRBV7-6, the J call TRBJ2-7; D may match TRBD1 or TRBD2 (5 bases each). Germline CDR1 is SGHVS and CDR2 is FNYEAQ. This CDR3 comprises 15 residues. V was trimmed by 4 bases and J by 3 bases, leaving 16 bases between them. DNA of the CDR3: TGTGCCAGCAGCTCCGCTACGGGACGGGGCTACGAGCAGTACTTC. Amino acid sequence: CASSSATGRGYEQYF.

This clonotype appeared many times. The chain is built from TRBV25-1 and TRBJ2-1, with 15 bases aligning to TRBD2. From germline, CDR1 is MGHDK and CDR2 SYGVNS. J gave up 12 bases and V 10 bases, and 7 bases lay outside the gene matches. The CDR3 spans 13 residues. CDR3 loop: CATGTSGRKWQFF. CDR3 nucleotide sequence: TGTGCCACCGGGACTAGCGGGAGGAAATGGCAGTTCTTC.

Ten or more counts support this clonotype. CDR3: CASSPRTGSSYNEQFF. For the CDR3, the DNA is TGTGCCAGCAGCCCACGCACAGGAAGCTCCTACAATGAGCAGTTCTTC. The genes are TRBV11-2 and TRBJ2-1; TRBD1 might be the D (5 bases). The germline V gene has CDR1 SGHAT and CDR2 FQNNGV. This CDR3 spans 16 amino acids. V lost 5 bases, J lost 0 bases, and 14 bases lay in between. Full variable domain (outside the CDR3, taken from reference TRBV11-2 and TRBJ2-1): EAGVAQSPRYKIIEKRQSVAFWCNPISGHATLYWYQQILGQGPKLLIQFQNNGVVDDSQLPKDRFSAERLKGVDSTLKIQPAKLEDSAVYLCASSPRTGSSYNEQFFGPGTRLTVL.

This clonotype was detected many times. The V gene is TRBV20-1, the J gene TRBJ2-5; D is perhaps TRBD2 (7 bases). The CDR3 contains 12 residues. CDR1 and CDR2 from the germline V gene are DFQATT and SNEGSKA (reference sequence). The CDR3 sequence is CSSRGAGETQYF. In nucleotides, the CDR3 is TGCAGCTCTCGGGGGGCAGGGGAGACCCAGTACTTC.